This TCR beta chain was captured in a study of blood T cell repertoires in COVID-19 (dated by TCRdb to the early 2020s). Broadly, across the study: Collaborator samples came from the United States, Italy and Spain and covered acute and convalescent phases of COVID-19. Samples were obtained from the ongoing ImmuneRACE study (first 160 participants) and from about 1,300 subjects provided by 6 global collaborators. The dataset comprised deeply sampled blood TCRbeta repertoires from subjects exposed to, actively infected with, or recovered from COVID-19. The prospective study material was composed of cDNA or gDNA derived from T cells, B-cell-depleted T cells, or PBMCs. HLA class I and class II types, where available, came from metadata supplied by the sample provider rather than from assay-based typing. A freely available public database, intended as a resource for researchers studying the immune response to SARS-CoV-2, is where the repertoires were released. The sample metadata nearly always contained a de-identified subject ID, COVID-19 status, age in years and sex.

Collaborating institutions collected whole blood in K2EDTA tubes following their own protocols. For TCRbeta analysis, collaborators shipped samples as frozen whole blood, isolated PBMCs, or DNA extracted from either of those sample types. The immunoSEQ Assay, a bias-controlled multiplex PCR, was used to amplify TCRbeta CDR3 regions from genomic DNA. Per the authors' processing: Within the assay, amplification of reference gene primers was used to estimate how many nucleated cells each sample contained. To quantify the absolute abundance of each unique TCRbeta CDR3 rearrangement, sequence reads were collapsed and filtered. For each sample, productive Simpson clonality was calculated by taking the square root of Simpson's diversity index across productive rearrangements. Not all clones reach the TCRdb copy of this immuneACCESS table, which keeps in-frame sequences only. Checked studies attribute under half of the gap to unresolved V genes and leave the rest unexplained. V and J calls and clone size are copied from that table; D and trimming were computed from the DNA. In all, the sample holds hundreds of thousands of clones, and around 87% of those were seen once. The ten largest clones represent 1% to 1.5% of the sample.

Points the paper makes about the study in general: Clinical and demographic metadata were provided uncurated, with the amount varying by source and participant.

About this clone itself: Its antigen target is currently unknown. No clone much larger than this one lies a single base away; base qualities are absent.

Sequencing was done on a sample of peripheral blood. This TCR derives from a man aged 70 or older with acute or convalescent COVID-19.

In nucleotides, the sequence is TGTGCCAGCAGTTTGGGGGCTAGTCGCTACGAGCAGTACTTC. Translated, this is CASSLGASRYEQYF. This chain joins TRBV28 to TRBJ2-7; TRBD1 might be the D gene, on 6 matching bases. Trimming costs V 3 bases and J 3 bases, and their ends lie 12 bases apart. Spanning cysteine to phenylalanine, the CDR3 consists of 14 amino acids. CDR3 DNA only is kept here, 42 bases in frame from base 1. In the germline V gene, CDR1 corresponds to MDHEN and CDR2 to SYDVKM. Reference TRBV28 and TRBJ2-7 proteins supply the regions before and after the CDR3; the full variable domain is: DVKVTQSSRYLVKRTGEKVFLECVQDMDHENMFWYRQDPGLGLRLIYFSYDVKMKEKGDIPEGYSVSREKKERFSLILESASTNQTSMYLCASSLGASRYEQYFGPGTRLTVT.